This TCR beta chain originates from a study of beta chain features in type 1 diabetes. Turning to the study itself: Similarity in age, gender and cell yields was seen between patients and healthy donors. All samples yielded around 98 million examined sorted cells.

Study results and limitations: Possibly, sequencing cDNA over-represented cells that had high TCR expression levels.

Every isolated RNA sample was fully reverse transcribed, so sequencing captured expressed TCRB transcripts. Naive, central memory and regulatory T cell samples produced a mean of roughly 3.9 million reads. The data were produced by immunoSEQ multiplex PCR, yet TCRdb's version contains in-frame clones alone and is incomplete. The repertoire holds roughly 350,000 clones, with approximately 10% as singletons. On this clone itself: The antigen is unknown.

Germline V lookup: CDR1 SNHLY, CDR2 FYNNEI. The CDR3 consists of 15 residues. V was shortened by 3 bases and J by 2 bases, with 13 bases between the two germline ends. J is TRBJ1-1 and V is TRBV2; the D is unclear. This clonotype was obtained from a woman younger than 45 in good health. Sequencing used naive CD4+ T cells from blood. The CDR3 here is CASSEWSTLNTEAFF. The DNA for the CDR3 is TGTGCCAGCAGTGAGTGGTCTACCCTCAACACTGAAGCTTTCTTT.